A single sample gave rise to the 5 T cell receptor beta chains below, sequenced in a study of blood T cell repertoires in COVID-19. Produced via immunoSEQ multiplex PCR; TCRdb's table is partial and in-frame only. The repertoire holds 150,000 or so clones, about 80% seen once, with 4% in the top ten. Sequenced sample: peripheral blood. The receptor set was obtained from a woman in her fifties or sixties with acute or convalescent COVID-19.

This chain joins TRBV28 and TRBJ2-5; D is possibly TRBD2 (6 bases). With 3 bases removed from V and 7 bases from J, the gap between germline ends came to 21 bases. The CDR3 is made up of 16 amino acids. Germline CDR1 reads MDHEN; CDR2 reads SYDVKM. CDR3 in amino acids: CASSFPLAPAEGTQYF. The DNA for the CDR3 is TGTGCCAGCAGTTTCCCACTAGCCCCAGCCGAGGGGACCCAGTACTTC.

This clone was recorded once. CDR3 protein: CASSRQGTGMNYEQYF. The CDR3 nucleotides read TGCGCCAGCAGCCGTCAAGGGACAGGGATGAACTACGAGCAGTACTTC. This sequence joins TRBV4-3 and TRBJ2-7, with 9 bases aligning to TRBD1. The CDR3 spans 16 residues. Unmatched junction bases numbered 10, after V lost 4 bases and J lost 3 bases. Germline V gene lookup returns CDR1 LGHNA and CDR2 YSLEER.

V is TRBV11-2 and J is TRBJ2-2; 13 nucleotides match TRBD2. Looked up from germline, CDR1 is SGHAT and CDR2 is FQNNGV. The CDR3 has 18 amino acids. The V gene end was trimmed by 2 bases and the J gene end by 3 bases; junction bases not matched to a gene: 6. This CDR3 reads CASSLRTSGRTDTGELFF. In nucleotides, the CDR3 is TGTGCCAGCAGCTTACGGACTAGCGGGAGAACCGACACCGGGGAGCTGTTTTTT.

This sequence joins TRBV28 and TRBJ2-3, with 7 bases identical to TRBD2. The CDR3 extends over 15 amino acids. Germline V lookup: CDR1 MDHEN, CDR2 SYDVKM. The J segment lost 3 bases and the V segment lost 6 bases, leaving 9 bases of the junction unmatched. The CDR3 loop reads CASRPAGAPTDTQYF. Here the CDR3 DNA reads TGTGCCAGCAGACCTGCGGGAGCACCTACAGATACGCAGTATTTT.

The chain joins TRBV11-2 to TRBJ2-7, with 9 bases identical to TRBD1. CDR3 length equals 13 residues. V gave up 8 bases and J gave up 8 bases; unmatched junction bases: 10. From germline, CDR1 is SGHAT and CDR2 FQNNGV. The CDR3 loop reads CASSGQGLLQQYF. CDR3 nucleotide sequence: TGTGCCAGCTCGGGACAGGGCTTGCTCCAGCAGTACTTC. Together with reference TRBV11-2 and TRBJ2-7, the CDR3 gives the full variable domain: EAGVAQSPRYKIIEKRQSVAFWCNPISGHATLYWYQQILGQGPKLLIQFQNNGVVDDSQLPKDRFSAERLKGVDSTLKIQPAKLEDSAVYLCASSGQGLLQQYFGPGTRLTVT.